This entry features one TCR beta chain sequence. Its target is not known. Some clones are missing from TCRdb's copy, which holds only in-frame ones; the method was immunoSEQ multiplex PCR. The table records 2 million to 2.5 million clones, roughly 91% of them present only once. Terminally differentiated effector memory CD45RA+ cells were excluded by CCR7 positive selection of CD45RO-negative cells. Caucasian adults residing in Nashville, Tennessee made up all the donors. Germline loops: CDR1 MNHEY, CDR2 SMNVEV (reference sequence). V lost 4 bases to trimming and J lost 8 bases, with 29 bases between them. This CDR3 is built from 18 residues. This record belongs to a study of shared clonotypes between healthy human individuals. Whole-study results and caveats: The study generally estimated greater richness for naive than memory subsets.

This TCR was sampled from a man younger than 35 in good health. Some clones in this sample may be carry-over from other donors' samples. The rearrangement joins TRBV27 to TRBJ1-2; a weak D match, TRBD1 (6 bases). Input material: naive CD8+ T cells from PBMCs. This chain's CDR3 is CASSSNREGQLSTWGYTF. The CDR3, as DNA: TGTGCCAGCAGTTCTAACAGGGAAGGGCAACTAAGTACGTGGGGCTACACCTTC.